Below are 10 T cell receptor beta chains sequenced from a single sample in a study of T cells in Graves' hyperthyroidism and ophthalmopathy. It was RNA transcripts that yielded the amplified TCR beta CDR3 regions. HTBI primers were the set used in a first-round RT-PCR of the TCR CDR3. MiXCR, applied by TCRdb to the multiplex PCR reads, yields one record per CDR3 protein. The table includes about 680,000 distinct CDR3 sequences, approximately 36% detected once. Sequenced sample: blood. Every receptor here comes from a woman aged 40 to 50 with Graves' hyperthyroidism.

This clonotype was observed a few times. The chain combines TRBV7-8 with TRBJ1-2, with D unclear. V lost 5 bases and J lost 4, with 17 bases in between. There are 15 residues in the CDR3. CDR1 and CDR2 (germline): SGHVS, FQNEAQ. The CDR3 nucleotides read TGTGCCAGCAGCCTCATAAGGCGCTTTAGCTATGGCTACACCTTC. This sequence encodes CASSLIRRFSYGYTF.

J is TRBJ2-3 and V is TRBV9, with 8 nucleotides matching TRBD2. Germline CDR1 reads SGDLS; CDR2 reads YYNGEE. The CDR3 loop spans 17 amino acids. The V and J ends lost 0 bases and 3 bases, in that order; junction bases with no gene match: 9. The CDR3 bases are TGTGCCAGCAGCGTAGGACTAGCGAGAGCCGGAACAGATACGCAGTATTTT. Translating gives CASSVGLARAGTDTQYF.

This clonotype appeared many times. The chain is built from TRBV7-3 and TRBJ1-1; 8 positions agree with TRBD1. The length of the CDR3 is 14 residues. V was clipped by 5 bases and J by 4 bases; unmatched bases: 6. Per the germline V gene, CDR1 is SGHTA and CDR2 is FQGTGA. In DNA, the CDR3 is TGTGCCAGCAGCCCGGGACAGGCGGGCACTGAAGCTTTCTTT. Translated: CASSPGQAGTEAFF.

This clonotype was picked up a small number of times. CDR3 DNA: TGTGCCAGCGGGCGCGTCCAGAATGGCTACACCTTC. Translation: CASGRVQNGYTF. The rearrangement uses TRBV6-5 and TRBJ1-2; the D is unclear. This CDR3 is 12 amino acids long. The V and J ends lost 8 bases and 6 bases respectively, with 13 bases between them. The V gene's germline CDR1 is MNHEY and CDR2 SVGAGI.

This clonotype was counted between two and nine times. The rearrangement uses TRBV19 and TRBJ1-5; no definite D call. This CDR3 comprises 15 residues. Germline loops: CDR1 LNHDA, CDR2 SQIVND (reference sequence). Trimming took 0 bases from V and 4 from J, leaving 10 bases between them. The CDR3 coding sequence is TGTGCCAGTAGTATAGAAGGGCAGCCGAATCAGCCCCAGCATTTT. Amino acid sequence: CASSIEGQPNQPQHF.

This clonotype has only a few counts. At one end the junction does not follow the germline gene, possibly because of a read error. This chain links TRBV7-9 with TRBJ1-1; perhaps TRBD1 as D (6 bases). Germline V lookup: CDR1 SEHNR, CDR2 FQNEAQ (reference sequence). This CDR3 has 15 amino acids. CDR3 nucleotides: TGTGCCAGCAGCTCGGGTCTGGGGGCGCTGACTGAAACTTTCTTT. Translation: CASSSGLGALTETFF.

This clonotype was seen only a few times. The rearrangement uses TRBV6-5 and TRBJ1-1, with D hard to call. The V gene lost 5 bases and the J gene lost 8 bases, with 18 bases spanning the gap. Germline V lookup: CDR1 MNHEY, CDR2 SVGAGI. This CDR3 comprises 14 residues. In DNA form, the CDR3 reads TGTGCCAGCAGTGAGGGAGCCAGGACGGCAGAAGCTTTCTTT. This encodes CASSEGARTAEAFF.

The genes are TRBV7-2 and TRBJ1-4, with 7 bases lining up with TRBD1. Germline CDR1 is SGHTA and CDR2 is FQGNSA. J gave up 3 bases and V 11 bases, and 9 bases lay outside the gene matches. CDR3 length equals 14 residues. This chain's CDR3 is CARSHRGPNEKLFF. The CDR3 DNA reads TGTGCCCGCTCGCATAGGGGGCCTAATGAAAAACTGTTTTTT. The variable domain in full, completed from reference TRBV7-2 and TRBJ1-4, reads GAGVSQSPSNKVTEKGKDVELRCDPISGHTALYWYRQSLGQGLEFLIYFQGNSAPDKSGLPSDRFSAERTGGSVSTLTIQRTQQEDSAVYLCARSHRGPNEKLFFGSGTQLSVL.

About this clonotype: A much larger clone differs from this one at a single base, so this may be a read error. The chain combines TRBV6-5 with TRBJ1-2, with D unclear. CDR1 and CDR2 from the germline V gene are MNHEY and SVGAGI. V lost 5 bases and J lost 8, with 12 bases in between. This CDR3 comprises 12 residues. CDR3 DNA: TGTGCCAGCAGTCGGGGAGTAGAAGGCTACACCTTC. Residues: CASSRGVEGYTF.

CDR3 protein: CASSGTADSYEQYF. CDR3 nucleotides: TGTGCCAGCAGCGGGACAGCCGACTCCTACGAGCAGTACTTC. This rearrangement joins TRBV11-2 to TRBJ2-7; TRBD1 matches 7 bases. The CDR3 loop spans 14 amino acids. CDR1 is SGHAT and CDR2 is FQNNGV in the germline V gene. V was clipped by 5 bases and J by 0 bases; unmatched bases: 4.